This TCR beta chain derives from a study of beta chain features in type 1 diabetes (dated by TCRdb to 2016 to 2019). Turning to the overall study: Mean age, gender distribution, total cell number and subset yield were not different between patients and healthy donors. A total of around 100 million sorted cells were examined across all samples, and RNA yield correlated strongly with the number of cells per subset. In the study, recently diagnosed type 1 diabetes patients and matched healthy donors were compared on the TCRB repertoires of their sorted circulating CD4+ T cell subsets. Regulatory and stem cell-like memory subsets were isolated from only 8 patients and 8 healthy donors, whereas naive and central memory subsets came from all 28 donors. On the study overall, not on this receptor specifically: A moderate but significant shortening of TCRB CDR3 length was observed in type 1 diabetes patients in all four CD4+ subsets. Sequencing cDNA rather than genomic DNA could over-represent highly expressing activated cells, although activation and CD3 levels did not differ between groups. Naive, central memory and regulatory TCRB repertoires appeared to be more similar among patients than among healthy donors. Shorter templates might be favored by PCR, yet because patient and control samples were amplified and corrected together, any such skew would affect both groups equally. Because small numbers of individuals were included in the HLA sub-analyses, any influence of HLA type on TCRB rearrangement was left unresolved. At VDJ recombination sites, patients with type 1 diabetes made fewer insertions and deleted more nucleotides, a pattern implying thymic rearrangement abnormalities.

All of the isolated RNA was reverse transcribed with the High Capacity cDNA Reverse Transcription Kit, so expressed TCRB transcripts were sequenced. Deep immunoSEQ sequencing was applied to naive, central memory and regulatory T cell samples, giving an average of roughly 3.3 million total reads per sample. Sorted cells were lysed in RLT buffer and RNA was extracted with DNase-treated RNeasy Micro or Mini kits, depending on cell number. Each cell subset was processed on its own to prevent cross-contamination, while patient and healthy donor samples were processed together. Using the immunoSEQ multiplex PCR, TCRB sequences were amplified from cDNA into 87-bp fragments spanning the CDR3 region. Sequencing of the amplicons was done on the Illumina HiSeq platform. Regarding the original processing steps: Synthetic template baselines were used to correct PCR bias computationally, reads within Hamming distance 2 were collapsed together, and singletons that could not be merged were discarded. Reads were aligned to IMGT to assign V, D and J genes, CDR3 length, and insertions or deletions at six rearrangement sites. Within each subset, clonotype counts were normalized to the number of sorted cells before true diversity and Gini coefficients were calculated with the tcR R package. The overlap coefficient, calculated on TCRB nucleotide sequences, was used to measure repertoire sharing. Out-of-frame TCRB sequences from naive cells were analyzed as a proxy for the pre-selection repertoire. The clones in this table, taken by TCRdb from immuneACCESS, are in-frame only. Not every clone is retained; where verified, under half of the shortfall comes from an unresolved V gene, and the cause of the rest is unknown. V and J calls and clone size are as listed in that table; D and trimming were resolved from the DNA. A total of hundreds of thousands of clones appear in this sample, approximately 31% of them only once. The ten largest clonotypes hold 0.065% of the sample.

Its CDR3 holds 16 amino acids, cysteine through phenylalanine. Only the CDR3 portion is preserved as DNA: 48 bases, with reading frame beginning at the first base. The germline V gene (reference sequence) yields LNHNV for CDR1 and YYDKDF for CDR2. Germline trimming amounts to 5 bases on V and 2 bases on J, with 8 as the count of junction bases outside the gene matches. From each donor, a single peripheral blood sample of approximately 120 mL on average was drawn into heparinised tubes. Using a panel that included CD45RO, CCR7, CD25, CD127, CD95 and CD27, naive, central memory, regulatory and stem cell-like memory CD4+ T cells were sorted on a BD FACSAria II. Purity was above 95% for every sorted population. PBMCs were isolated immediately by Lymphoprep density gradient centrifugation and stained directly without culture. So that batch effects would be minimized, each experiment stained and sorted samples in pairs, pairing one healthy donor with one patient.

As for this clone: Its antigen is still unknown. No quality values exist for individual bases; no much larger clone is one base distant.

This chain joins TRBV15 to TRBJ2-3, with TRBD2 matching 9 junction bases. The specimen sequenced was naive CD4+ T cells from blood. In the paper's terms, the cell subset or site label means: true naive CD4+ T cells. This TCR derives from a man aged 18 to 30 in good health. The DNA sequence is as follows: TGTGCCACCAGCCTGCTAGCGGGGAGGGACACAGATACGCAGTATTTT. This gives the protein CATSLLAGRDTDTQYF.